This entry features one TCR beta chain sequence. Antigen: not known. Only in-frame clones appear in the TCRdb table, and some are missing; sequencing was by immunoSEQ multiplex PCR. Of around 53,000 clones listed, 84% are singletons. This specimen belongs to a study of OX40 agonist ivuxolimab in advanced cancers. Germline CDR1 and CDR2: SGHVS and FQNEAQ. This CDR3 region has 15 residues. With V trimmed by 5 bases and J by 3 bases, 7 bases remained unmatched. The study's findings and limits: At doses 0.1 to 3.0 mg/kg, CD4+ and CD8+ clones expanded. Also present in some nonresponders was a low level of normalized T-cell clonal expansion. Among the lowest peripheral clonal expansion occurred in 0.1-3.0 mg/kg partial responders.

Peripheral blood came from all dose cohorts at three timepoints. The chain joins TRBV7-8 to TRBJ2-7; 10 positions agree with TRBD2. The source material was CD4+ or CD8+ T cells sorted from blood, sampled in a trial of the OX40 agonist ivuxolimab. The receptor comes from an adult with an advanced solid tumor such as melanoma, head and neck, liver or kidney cancer. Here the CDR3 DNA reads TGTGCCAGCAGCCATAGCGGGAGGCCCGACTACGAGCAGTACTTC. Protein product: CASSHSGRPDYEQYF.